Sequencing of this T cell receptor beta chain was carried out in a study of shared clonotypes between healthy human individuals. In the study overall: Used for every donor were three CD4 naive, three CD4 memory, two CD8 naive and one CD8 memory plate. Study-level points and caveats: Naive subsets tended to show greater estimated richness than memory subsets. In contrast to clonotypes shared by all four donors, non-shared clonotypes had lower generation probabilities.

Here immunoSEQ multiplex PCR was the method, and the copy in TCRdb shows in-frame clones only, minus some. The profile shows 2 million to 2.5 million clones, around 90% of them singletons. The length of the CDR3 is 18 residues. Trimming cost V 4 bases and J 8 bases; bases outside gene matches: 17. The germline V gene encodes CDR1 LGHNA and CDR2 YSLEER. Remarks on this clone: Its antigen is not known.

Those who donated were healthy HIV-negative adults, with no recent acute infections or vaccinations reported. The rearrangement uses TRBV4-3 and TRBJ2-1; 10 bases fit TRBD2. Sequencing used naive CD4+ T cells from PBMCs. Noted subset: CD45RA+ positively selected. This clonotype originated in a man between 18 and 29 years old in good health. Some clones in this sample may be carry-over from other donors' samples. The CDR3 here is CASSRYFRLAGLVHEQFF. Here the CDR3 DNA reads TGCGCCAGCAGCCGCTACTTTAGACTAGCGGGTCTTGTGCATGAGCAGTTCTTC.